This T cell receptor (beta chain) was sequenced in a study of CD8+ T cells in alopecia areata. Study-wide background: Each day, treated patients took oral tofacitinib twice, at 5 to 10 mg per dose. The share of scalp area affected provided the severity score for treated patients. Tofacitinib dosing lasted 6 to 18 months, which was then followed by 6 months off drug.

CDR1 and CDR2 (germline): SGHDT, YYEEEE. The junction had 5 bases not matched to a gene; V was cut back by 2 bases and J by 5 bases. This CDR3 is built from 15 residues. Treatment denoted: oral pan-JAK inhibitor, 5-10 mg twice daily. Peripheral blood samples and lesional scalp punch biopsies were obtained from alopecia areata patients. RNA extraction was followed by reverse transcription into cDNA, which acted as the sequencing template. Here immunoSEQ multiplex PCR was the method, and the copy in TCRdb shows in-frame clones only, minus some. The table records 150,000 to 200,000 clones, around three fifths of them present only once.

The sequencing here drew on CD4+ T cells sorted from blood, taken at week 24, from a patient treated with tofacitinib. This TCR came from a human donor with alopecia areata. The chain joins TRBV5-6 to TRBJ1-5; 9 bases match TRBD1. The CDR3: CASSFTGGPYQPQHF. CDR3 nucleotide sequence: TGTGCCAGCAGCTTTACAGGGGGCCCATATCAGCCCCAGCATTTT.